What follows are 16 T cell receptor beta chains derived from one specimen sequenced in a study of cytomegalovirus exposure and HLA in healthy donors. PCR employed 60 Vbeta and 13 Jbeta primers. Some clones are missing from TCRdb's copy, which holds only in-frame ones; the method was immunoSEQ multiplex PCR. The sample data list about 120,000 clones. Sequences were obtained from PBMCs. These receptors were collected from a man younger than 35 in good health and CMV-seronegative.

The V call is TRBV18, the J call TRBJ1-1, with D unresolved. Trimming removed 6 bases at V and 1 base at J, with 15 bases between. This CDR3 has 15 residues. Germline V gene sequence: CDR1 KGHSH, CDR2 LQKENI. The CDR3 DNA is TGTGCCAGCTCCGACTTTATGGAAGCGAACACTGAAGCTTTCTTT. This codes for CASSDFMEANTEAFF.

Notes on this clone: The same CDR3 arises from other DNA sequences in this sample as well. V and J are TRBV29-1 and TRBJ1-4; 7 bases match TRBD1. J was trimmed by 5 bases and V by 6 bases; bases with no gene match: 6. The CDR3 is 13 amino acids. Germline CDR1 SQVTM, CDR2 ANQGSEA. CDR3 DNA sequence: TGCAGCGTCGCCCAGGGGGGAAATGAAAAACTGTTTTTT. It encodes CSVAQGGNEKLFF.

J is TRBJ2-7 and V is TRBV18; TRBD1 is a possible D gene (6 bases). The germline gives CDR1 KGHSH, CDR2 LQKENI. Trimming took 6 bases from V and 6 from J, leaving 12 bases between them. The CDR3 totals 12 residues. The CDR3 DNA reads TGTGCCAGCTCGTACCAGGGGAGCGAGCAGTACTTC. Protein sequence: CASSYQGSEQYF. The variable domain in full, with the rest retrieved from reference TRBV18 and TRBJ2-7, is NAGVMQNPRHLVRRRGQEARLRCSPMKGHSHVYWYRQLPEEGLKFMVYLQKENIIDESGMPKERFSAEFPKEGPSILRIQQVVRGDSAAYFCASSYQGSEQYFGPGTRLTVT.

V is TRBV2 and J is TRBJ1-5; a possible D gene is TRBD1 (5 bases). Looked up from germline, CDR1 is SNHLY and CDR2 is FYNNEI. The CDR3 spans 11 residues. Trimming left V 3 bases short and J 9 bases short, with 6 bases between. CDR3 amino acids: CASSDQGPQHF. The CDR3 region has the DNA TGTGCCAGCAGTGATCAGGGGCCCCAGCATTTT.

The CDR3 nucleotides are TGTGCCAGCAACTTACAGGGGGTAGATTTGGGCAATCAGCCCCAGCATTTT. Protein: CASNLQGVDLGNQPQHF. The chain is built from TRBV5-6 and TRBJ1-5; TRBD1 aligns across 8 bases. Germline V gives CDR1 SGHDT, CDR2 YYEEEE. The J segment lost 2 bases and the V segment lost 6 bases, leaving 13 bases of the junction unmatched. The CDR3 has 17 residues.

The rearrangement uses TRBV6-5 and TRBJ1-2, with D perhaps TRBD1 (6 bases). Trimming shortened V by 2 bases and J by 7 bases, and 11 bases separated the two germline ends. The CDR3 consists of 13 residues. The germline V gene encodes CDR1 MNHEY and CDR2 SVGAGI. In DNA, the CDR3 is TGTGCCAGCAGTTACGGACAGCATTTTGGCTACACCTTC. Protein: CASSYGQHFGYTF.

This chain connects TRBV7-6 to TRBJ2-1; 9 nucleotides match TRBD2. The CDR3 loop spans 16 amino acids. Germline CDR1 SGHVS, CDR2 FNYEAQ. Unmatched junction bases numbered 13, after V lost 5 bases and J lost 8 bases. The DNA for the CDR3 is TGTGCCAGCAGCGACGGCGGGGGGGGTAAAGGGCATGAGCAGTTCTTC. Encoded protein: CASSDGGGGKGHEQFF.

V usage is TRBV7-6 and J usage is TRBJ2-7; a weak D match, TRBD2 (5 bases). V lost 1 base to trimming and J lost 1 base, with 11 bases between them. Germline CDR1 reads SGHVS; CDR2 reads FNYEAQ. The CDR3 contains 15 residues. Here the CDR3 DNA reads TGTGCCAGCAGCTTAGGAGTAGAGCGGTCCTACGAGCAGTACTTC. This gives the protein CASSLGVERSYEQYF. Based on the CDR3 plus reference TRBV7-6 and TRBJ2-7, the full variable domain is GAGVSQSPRYKVTKRGQDVALRCDPISGHVSLYWYRQALGQGPEFLTYFNYEAQQDKSGLPNDRFSAERPEGSISTLTIQRTEQRDSAMYRCASSLGVERSYEQYFGPGTRLTVT.

The chain combines TRBV25-1 with TRBJ2-7; D unresolved. The CDR3 runs 13 residues. The V end lost 8 bases, the J end lost 1 base, and 12 bases lay between the germline ends. Germline assignment: CDR1 MGHDK and CDR2 SYGVNS. As DNA, the CDR3 is TGTGCCAGCCGCCCAAGTGAGTCCTACGAGCAGTACTTC. Translated: CASRPSESYEQYF.

The chain recombines TRBV5-6 with TRBJ2-1, with 14 bases matching TRBD2. CDR3 size: 17 residues. The ends lost 4 bases at V and 6 bases at J; junction bases unmatched: 9. The germline V gene encodes CDR1 SGHDT and CDR2 YYEEEE. CDR3 DNA: TGTGCCAGCAGCCGCGGACTAGCGGGAGGAGGGGGCAATGAGCAGTTCTTC. This translates into CASSRGLAGGGGNEQFF.

This rearrangement joins TRBV2 to TRBJ2-1; D is undetermined. CDR3 length equals 16 residues. Trimming cost V 7 bases and J 2 bases, with 18 bases left between them. Germline loops: CDR1 SNHLY, CDR2 FYNNEI. CDR3 in amino acids: CASTPEQTQTYNEQFF. CDR3 nucleotide sequence: TGTGCCAGCACTCCCGAACAGACCCAGACCTACAATGAGCAGTTCTTC.

The rearrangement links TRBV5-8 to TRBJ2-5; a weak D match, TRBD2 (5 bases). Germline values: CDR1 SGHTS, CDR2 YDEGEE. V lost 2 bases, J lost 5 bases, and 16 bases lay in between. The CDR3 spans 15 residues. The CDR3 coding sequence is TGTGCCAGCAGCTTCCCGGACGGGATTCGGGAGACCCAGTACTTC. The encoded protein is CASSFPDGIRETQYF.

The chain links TRBV6-6 to TRBJ1-1, with a weak D call TRBD1 (5 bases). The CDR3 spans 13 residues. The germline gives CDR1 MNHNY, CDR2 SVGAGI (reference sequence). The germline V and J ends were trimmed by 8 bases and 5 bases, with 15 bases remaining between them. CDR3 nucleotides: TGTGCCAGCGGTCCAGGGCTTAGTACTGAAGCTTTCTTT. Amino acids: CASGPGLSTEAFF.

V usage is TRBV7-9 and J usage is TRBJ2-7, with D perhaps TRBD1 (5 bases). The CDR3 is 14 residues long. Trimming took 5 bases from V and 3 from J, leaving 14 bases between them. From germline, CDR1 is SEHNR and CDR2 FQNEAQ (reference sequence). The CDR3 loop reads CASSPPDRLYEQYF. The CDR3 DNA reads TGTGCCAGCAGCCCCCCCGACAGACTCTACGAGCAGTACTTC.

The rearrangement uses TRBV14 and TRBJ2-4; tentatively, D is TRBD2 (7 bases). This CDR3 has 16 residues. Trimming removed 1 base from V and 10 bases from J, with 20 bases in between. Germline V gene sequence: CDR1 SGHDN, CDR2 FVKESK. CDR3 DNA: TGTGCCAGCAGCCAAGGTTTAGGGGGAGGGACCTCTATTCAGTACTTC. As protein: CASSQGLGGGTSIQYF.

The rearrangement links TRBV5-1 to TRBJ1-1, with no clear D. The CDR3 sequence is 14 residues long. Germline V gene sequence: CDR1 SGHRS, CDR2 YFSETQ. Trimming cost V 2 bases and J 1 base, with 9 bases left between them. CDR3 in amino acids: CASSLEIANTEAFF. As DNA, the CDR3 is TGCGCCAGCAGCTTAGAGATTGCGAACACTGAAGCTTTCTTT.